Listed here are 20 T cell receptor beta chains from one sample, sequenced in a study of cytomegalovirus exposure and HLA in healthy donors. This PCR relied on a set of 60 Vbeta primers and 13 Jbeta primers. Clones were sequenced by immunoSEQ multiplex PCR, and TCRdb holds only the in-frame ones, with some missing. The sample carries 140,000 to 150,000 clones, approximately 84% recorded once. The specimen was PBMCs. These TCRs come from a woman aged 60-75 years in good health and CMV-seropositive.

DNA for the CDR3: TGCGCCAGCAGCCAGAGGCAGAGCTTATTACTGTTTTTT. This gives the protein CASSQRQSLLLFF. V is TRBV4-1 and J is TRBJ1-4; no firm D call. CDR1 is MGHRA, CDR2 YSYEKL, per germline. V was clipped by 3 bases and J by 13 bases, with 15 bases between them. There are 13 residues in the CDR3.

This chain joins TRBV5-1 and TRBJ2-5, with D unclear. V dropped 1 base and J dropped 1 base, with 11 bases sitting between them. Germline CDR1 and CDR2: SGHRS and YFSETQ. The CDR3 is made up of 15 amino acids. As DNA, the CDR3 is TGCGCCAGCAGCTTGTTGGGCGATACCCAAGAGACCCAGTACTTC. Translated, it gives CASSLLGDTQETQYF.

The chain uses TRBV30 and TRBJ2-5; 8 bases match TRBD2. The J call is doubtful: the DNA matches TRBJ2-7 better. The CDR3 totals 13 residues. Germline assignment: CDR1 GTSNPN and CDR2 SVGIG (reference sequence). The chain's CDR3 is CAWSVGRAYEQYF. CDR3 DNA: TGTGCCTGGAGTGTCGGGAGGGCGTACGAGCAGTACTTC.

The rearrangement links TRBV29-1 to TRBJ1-4; TRBD1 agrees at 7 bases. V shed 4 bases, J shed 8 bases, and the junction held 7 bases outside the gene matches. The CDR3 has 13 residues. Germline CDR1 is SQVTM and CDR2 is ANQGSEA. The CDR3 nucleotides read TGCAGCGTTGGACTCCAGGGGGAAGAAAAACTGTTTTTT. Translated: CSVGLQGEEKLFF. The whole variable domain, filled in from reference TRBV29-1 and TRBJ1-4, reads SAVISQKPSRDICQRGTSLTIQCQVDSQVTMMFWYRQQPGQSLTLIATANQGSEATYESGFVIDKFPISRPNLTFSTLTVSNMSPEDSSIYLCSVGLQGEEKLFFGSGTQLSVL.

This clone was seen more than once but under ten times. The chain carries TRBV9 and TRBJ2-2, with TRBD2 identical over 12 bases. CDR3 length: 18 amino acids. CDR1 and CDR2 from the germline V gene are SGDLS and YYNGEE. After removal of 4 bases from V and 2 bases from J, the junction contained 9 bases not matched to a gene. Here the CDR3 reads CASSPRTSGRYNTGELFF. CDR3 coding DNA: TGTGCCAGCAGCCCCCGCACTAGCGGGAGGTATAACACCGGGGAGCTGTTTTTT.

The CDR3 region has the DNA TGTGCCAGCAGTGAGTTTACCGGGTTTAATGAAAAACTGTTTTTT. Its translation: CASSEFTGFNEKLFF. The V gene is TRBV2, the J gene TRBJ1-4; D is uncertain. The ends were cut back, 3 bases at V and 4 bases at J, with 12 bases in the middle. Germline lookup yields CDR1 SNHLY and CDR2 FYNNEI. The CDR3 has 15 residues.

J is TRBJ2-4 and V is TRBV5-1, with 8 bases identical to TRBD1. CDR3 size: 15 residues. Germline lookup yields CDR1 SGHRS and CDR2 YFSETQ. Unmatched junction bases numbered 7, after V lost 2 bases and J lost 6 bases. The CDR3 DNA reads as TGCGCCAGCAGCTTAGACCCAGGGGGCGCAAACATTCAGTACTTC. Translating it yields CASSLDPGGANIQYF.

The chain recombines TRBV2 with TRBJ1-1, with D uncertain. From germline, CDR1 is SNHLY and CDR2 FYNNEI. The V and J ends lost 3 bases and 3 bases respectively, with 5 bases between them. CDR3 length: 12 amino acids. CDR3 loop: CASSDGDTEAFF. In DNA form, the CDR3 reads TGTGCCAGCAGTGACGGGGACACTGAAGCTTTCTTT.

This chain joins TRBV19 and TRBJ1-1; 8 bases agree with TRBD1. V lost 4 bases to trimming and J lost 7 bases; unmatched junction nucleotides: 5. Per the germline V gene, CDR1 is LNHDA and CDR2 is SQIVND (reference sequence). The CDR3 is 13 amino acids. DNA of the CDR3: TGTGCCAGTAGTACCCGGACAGGGTATGAAGCTTTCTTT. It specifies CASSTRTGYEAFF.

The chain has TRBV18 and TRBJ2-5; TRBD2 matches at 8 bases. Trimming cost V 3 bases and J 3 bases; bases outside gene matches: 0. This CDR3 contains 13 residues. Germline CDR1 and CDR2: KGHSH and LQKENI. The CDR3 protein is CASSPGLEETQYF. Here the CDR3 DNA reads TGTGCCAGCTCACCGGGACTAGAAGAGACCCAGTACTTC.

The chain joins TRBV28 to TRBJ2-5; D might be TRBD2 (7 bases). Germline assignment: CDR1 MDHEN and CDR2 SYDVKM. Trimming shortened V by 7 bases and J by 5 bases, and 17 bases separated the two germline ends. This CDR3 has 14 amino acids. CDR3 in amino acids: CASIKPAGAETQYF. The DNA for the CDR3 is TGTGCCAGCATTAAACCGGCGGGGGCTGAGACCCAGTACTTC.

The chain carries TRBV7-2 and TRBJ2-5; 8 bases align to TRBD2. The CDR3 is 13 amino acids. Germline V gene sequence: CDR1 SGHTA, CDR2 FQGNSA. The V segment lost 2 bases and the J segment 5 bases; nucleotides outside the gene matches: 1. This CDR3 is CASSLTGGETQYF. CDR3 in DNA: TGTGCCAGCAGCTTAACGGGAGGGGAGACCCAGTACTTC.

The genes are TRBV4-2 and TRBJ1-2; weak D call: TRBD1 (5 bases). Germline values: CDR1 LGHNA, CDR2 YNFKEQ. CDR3 length equals 15 residues. Trimming cost V 5 bases and J 3 bases, with 16 bases left between them. The CDR3: CASSGGGGLDYGYTF. CDR3 DNA sequence: TGTGCCAGCAGCGGAGGCGGGGGGTTGGACTATGGCTACACCTTC.

The chain uses TRBV9 and TRBJ1-1; 12 positions agree with TRBD1. With V trimmed by 2 bases and J by 0 bases, 5 bases remained unmatched. The CDR3 contains 17 residues. CDR1 SGDLS and CDR2 YYNGEE come from the germline V gene. The CDR3 bases are TGTGCCAGCAGCGTTGGGACAGGGGGCCTCATGAACACTGAAGCTTTCTTT. Translation: CASSVGTGGLMNTEAFF.

This clone appeared a single time. The chain's CDR3 is CASSPQPGQRYEQYF. CDR3 sequence (DNA): TGTGCCAGCAGTCCCCAGCCGGGACAGAGGTACGAGCAGTACTTC. The V call is TRBV27, the J call TRBJ2-5, with 7 bases fitting TRBD1. The J call is in doubt because the DNA end fits TRBJ2-7 better. The CDR3 runs 15 residues. Germline loops: CDR1 MNHEY, CDR2 SMNVEV (reference sequence).

The genes are TRBV15 and TRBJ1-4, with D maybe TRBD1 (6 bases). Trimming cost V 7 bases and J 1 base, with 10 bases left between them. The CDR3 has 14 amino acids. Germline loops: CDR1 LNHNV, CDR2 YYDKDF (reference sequence). CDR3 region: CATKIQGTNEKLFF. As DNA, the CDR3 is TGTGCCACCAAAATACAGGGAACTAATGAAAAACTGTTTTTT. Based on the CDR3 plus reference TRBV15 and TRBJ1-4, the full variable domain is DAMVIQNPRYQVTQFGKPVTLSCSQTLNHNVMYWYQQKSSQAPKLLFHYYDKDFNNEADTPDNFQSRRPNTSFCFLDIRSPGLGDTAMYLCATKIQGTNEKLFFGSGTQLSVL.

The chain has TRBV19 and TRBJ2-5, with TRBD2 identical over 11 bases. This CDR3 comprises 15 residues. The V gene's germline CDR1 is LNHDA and CDR2 SQIVND (reference sequence). With 4 bases clipped from V and 2 bases from J, the junction kept 3 bases outside the gene matches. The CDR3 DNA follows: TGTGCCAGTAGTACGGGACTAGCGGTACAAGAGACCCAGTACTTC. Protein sequence: CASSTGLAVQETQYF.

The V gene is TRBV6-5, the J gene TRBJ1-2, with TRBD1 as a possible D gene (6 bases). CDR1 is MNHEY and CDR2 is SVGAGI in the germline V gene. Trimming stripped 8 bases from V and 6 bases from J, with 16 bases between. CDR3 length: 13 amino acids. In nucleotides, the CDR3 is TGTGCCAGCGCCCCGACGACAGGAGATGGCTACACCTTC. This gives the protein CASAPTTGDGYTF.

The chain carries TRBV2 and TRBJ1-5, with TRBD1 matching 11 bases. CDR3 size: 15 residues. The ends lost 6 bases at V and 5 bases at J; junction bases unmatched: 6. The germline V gene has CDR1 SNHLY and CDR2 FYNNEI. The CDR3: CASSEPGQGDQPQHF. As DNA, the CDR3 is TGTGCCAGCAGCGAGCCGGGACAGGGGGATCAGCCCCAGCATTTT.

V usage is TRBV7-9 and J usage is TRBJ2-1; 7 bases are shared with TRBD1. Germline trimming cut 1 base from V and 9 bases from J; bases unmatched to any gene: 9. The CDR3 runs to 15 residues. Germline V gene sequence: CDR1 SEHNR, CDR2 FQNEAQ (reference sequence). The CDR3, as DNA: TGTGCCAGCAGCTTAGAAGCAGGGGGAAGTGTTGAGCAGTTCTTC. It codes for CASSLEAGGSVEQFF.